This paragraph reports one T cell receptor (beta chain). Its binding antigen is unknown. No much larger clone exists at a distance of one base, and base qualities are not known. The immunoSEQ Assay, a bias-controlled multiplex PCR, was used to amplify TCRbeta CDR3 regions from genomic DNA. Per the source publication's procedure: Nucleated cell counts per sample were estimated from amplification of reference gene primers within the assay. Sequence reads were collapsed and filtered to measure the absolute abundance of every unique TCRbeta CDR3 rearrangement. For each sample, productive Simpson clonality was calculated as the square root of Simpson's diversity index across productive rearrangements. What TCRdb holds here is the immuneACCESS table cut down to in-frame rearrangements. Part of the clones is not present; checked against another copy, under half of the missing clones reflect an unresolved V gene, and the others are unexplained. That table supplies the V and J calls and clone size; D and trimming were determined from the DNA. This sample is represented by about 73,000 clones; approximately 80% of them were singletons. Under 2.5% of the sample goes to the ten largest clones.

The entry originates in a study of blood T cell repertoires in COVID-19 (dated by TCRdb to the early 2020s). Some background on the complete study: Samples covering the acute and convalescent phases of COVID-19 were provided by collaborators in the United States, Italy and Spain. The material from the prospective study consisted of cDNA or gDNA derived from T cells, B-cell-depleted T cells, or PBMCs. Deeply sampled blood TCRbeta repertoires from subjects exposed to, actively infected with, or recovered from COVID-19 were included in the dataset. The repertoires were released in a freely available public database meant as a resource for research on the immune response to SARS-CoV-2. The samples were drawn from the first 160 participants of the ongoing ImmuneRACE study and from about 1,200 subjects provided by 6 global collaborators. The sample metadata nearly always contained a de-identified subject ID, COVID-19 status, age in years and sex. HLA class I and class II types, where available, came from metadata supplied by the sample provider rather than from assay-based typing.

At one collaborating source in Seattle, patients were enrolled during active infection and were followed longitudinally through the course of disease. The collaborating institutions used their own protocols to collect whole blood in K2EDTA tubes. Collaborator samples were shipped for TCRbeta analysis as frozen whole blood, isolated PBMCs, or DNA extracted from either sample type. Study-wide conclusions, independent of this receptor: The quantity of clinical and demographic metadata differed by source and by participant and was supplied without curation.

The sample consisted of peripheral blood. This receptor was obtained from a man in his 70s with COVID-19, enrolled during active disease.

The nucleotides are TGTGCCAGCAGCAAAGGACAGGGACAGAACACTGAAGCTTTCTTT. This codes for CASSKGQGQNTEAFF. The sequence joins TRBV7-8 to TRBJ1-1; 8 bases in between match TRBD1. The CDR3 sequence holds 15 residues, the cysteine and phenylalanine included. Only the CDR3 part of the read is kept: 45 bases, read in frame from the first base. The germline V gene sets CDR1 to SGHVS and CDR2 to FQNEAQ. V is cut back by 5 bases and J by 1 base, with 6 bases in the junction unmatched.